This TCR beta chain was recovered during a study of shared clonotypes between healthy human individuals. Study as a whole: The study drew on two women and a few men aged 18 to 49 as donors. Findings and caveats of the study: A generally larger estimated richness was seen in naive subsets than in memory subsets.

The protocol was immunoSEQ multiplex PCR, while the TCRdb copy is restricted to in-frame clones and leaves out a portion. The repertoire holds 760,000 or so clones, with 90% to 98% as singletons. Germline CDR1 MDHEN, CDR2 SYDVKM. V trimming: 1 base; J trimming: 3 bases; junction bases outside the gene matches: 3. CDR3 size: 15 residues. Notes on this clone: Its target is unknown.

Terminally differentiated effector memory CD45RA+ cells were left out of the naive CD8 fraction, which was CD45RO-negative and positively selected for CCR7. The sequence was obtained from a man in his thirties or forties in good health. Material for sequencing was naive CD8+ T cells sorted from blood. The chain combines TRBV28 with TRBJ1-1, with TRBD1 matching 9 bases. CDR3 sequence (DNA): TGTGCCAGCAGTTTATCCTACAGGGGGCACACTGAAGCTTTCTTT. This encodes CASSLSYRGHTEAFF.